A single sample is the source of the 25 T cell receptor beta chains below, sequenced in a study of T cell responses to AZD1222 COVID-19 vaccine. Data came from immunoSEQ multiplex PCR; TCRdb stores just in-frame clones and leaves some out. The sample holds tens of thousands of clones, 86% seen once. Source: peripheral blood, taken on day 0 of AZD1222 vaccination. These receptors came from an adult in good health.

The gene calls are TRBV6-5 and TRBJ2-2, with D uncertain. V was pared by 6 bases and J by 4 bases, with 9 bases between. Germline CDR1 and CDR2: MNHEY and SVGAGI. The CDR3 is 13 amino acids. The CDR3 DNA sequence: TGTGCCAGCAGGGGGTTTTTCACCGGGGAGCTGTTTTTT. This translates into CASRGFFTGELFF.

The V gene is TRBV19, the J gene TRBJ2-1, with 8 bases fitting TRBD1. In germline, CDR1 is LNHDA, CDR2 SQIVND (reference sequence). V was pared by 6 bases and J by 7 bases, with 11 bases of the junction left unmatched. This CDR3 spans 15 amino acids. This CDR3 reads CASSQGALASNEQFF. For the CDR3, the DNA is TGTGCCAGTAGCCAGGGGGCTCTAGCATCGAATGAGCAGTTCTTC.

This chain connects TRBV7-8 to TRBJ1-5; tentatively, D is TRBD1 (5 bases). Germline assignment: CDR1 SGHVS and CDR2 FQNEAQ. The CDR3 is 14 residues long. V lost 5 bases and J 6 bases, leaving 14 bases between the germline ends. The CDR3 DNA reads TGTGCCAGCAGCCTAGACAACGGGGGTCAGCCCCAGCATTTT. This encodes CASSLDNGGQPQHF.

CDR3 bases: TGTGCCAGCAGCCTCCGGGCAGGGCTGAGCTCTGGGGCCAACGTCCTGACTTTC. Its protein is CASSLRAGLSSGANVLTF. V is TRBV27 and J is TRBJ2-6, with D tentatively TRBD1 (5 bases). Germline assignment: CDR1 MNHEY and CDR2 SMNVEV (reference sequence). CDR3 size: 18 residues. With 6 bases removed from V and 0 bases from J, the gap between germline ends came to 18 bases.

The J gene is TRBJ1-3, the V gene TRBV29-1; D unresolved. The CDR3 has 12 residues. CDR1 SQVTM and CDR2 ANQGSEA come from the germline V gene. V lost 3 bases, J lost 2 bases, and 5 bases lay in between. The CDR3 spells CSVEGTGNTIYF. The CDR3 DNA sequence: TGCAGCGTTGAGGGGACTGGAAACACCATATATTTT.

This sequence joins TRBV3-1 (or the pseudogene TRBV3-2) and TRBJ2-5; 9 bases align to TRBD2. The CDR3 spans 16 residues. Losses at the gene ends were 0 bases for V and 7 bases for J; bases not matched to a gene: 9. Germline CDR1 LGHDT, CDR2 YNNKEL (reference sequence). CDR3 protein: CASSQDLAGLGGTQYF. The CDR3 DNA is TGTGCCAGCAGCCAAGATCTAGCGGGGCTTGGCGGGACCCAGTACTTC.

The V call is TRBV2, the J call TRBJ2-6; D possibly corresponds to TRBD1 (6 bases). The CDR3 runs 16 residues. Germline values: CDR1 SNHLY, CDR2 FYNNEI. Trimming took off 7 bases at V and 3 bases at J, with 16 bases between the two ends. CDR3 in DNA: TGTGCCAGCACCCTAAGGGGGTCGGGTGGGGCCAACGTCCTGACTTTC. As protein: CASTLRGSGGANVLTF.

This clone was detected only once. This sequence joins TRBV2 and TRBJ2-5, with no clear D. This CDR3 is built from 13 residues. Between the trimmed V and J ends, which lost 2 bases and 2 bases, there was a span of 6 bases. CDR1 SNHLY and CDR2 FYNNEI come from the germline V gene. In DNA, the CDR3 is TGTGCCAGCAGTGAAAACACGCAAGAGACCCAGTACTTC. Its protein product is CASSENTQETQYF.

The chain uses TRBV6-2 or TRBV6-3 and TRBJ1-1; 8 positions match TRBD1. Trimming at V came to 4 bases and at J to 8 bases, leaving 3 bases not matched to a gene. This CDR3 is 12 amino acids long. Per the germline V gene, CDR1 is MNHEY and CDR2 is SVGEGT. The CDR3 protein is CASSSRQGEAFF. CDR3 nucleotides: TGTGCCAGCAGTTCGCGACAGGGGGAAGCTTTCTTT.

This clone was picked up one time. The chain couples TRBV7-8 to TRBJ1-2; tentatively, D is TRBD1 (6 bases). Germline CDR1 and CDR2: SGHVS and FQNEAQ. V was shortened by 1 base and J by 6 bases, with 24 bases between the two germline ends. The CDR3 spans 18 residues. The CDR3 DNA is TGTGCCAGCAGCTTAGGATTTGCGGGCGCAAGGGGGAGCCATGGCTACACCTTC. Translation: CASSLGFAGARGSHGYTF.

The chain joins TRBV13 to TRBJ2-1, with 9 bases lining up with TRBD2. The germline V gene has CDR1 PRHDT and CDR2 FYEKMQ (reference sequence). V dropped 5 bases and J dropped 8; count of bases not matched to a gene: 13. The CDR3 is 16 residues long. This CDR3 reads CASSQGAGGTLDEQFF. CDR3 in DNA: TGTGCCAGCAGCCAGGGTGCGGGAGGGACTTTGGATGAGCAGTTCTTC. Full variable domain (remainder filled in from reference TRBV13 and TRBJ2-1): AAGVIQSPRHLIKEKRETATLKCYPIPRHDTVYWYQQGPGQDPQFLISFYEKMQSDKGSIPDRFSAQQFSDYHSELNMSSLELGDSALYFCASSQGAGGTLDEQFFGPGTRLTVL.

V is TRBV6-2 or TRBV6-3 and J is TRBJ2-5; 16 positions agree with TRBD2. Germline V gives CDR1 MNHEY, CDR2 SVGEGT. The V and J ends lost 6 bases and 5 bases, in that order; junction bases with no gene match: 6. CDR3 length: 16 amino acids. Here the CDR3 reads CASSLGTSGRAETQYF. Here the CDR3 DNA reads TGTGCCAGCAGCCTCGGGACTAGCGGGAGGGCGGAGACCCAGTACTTC.

This chain joins TRBV2 and TRBJ2-3, with 7 bases lining up with TRBD2. The V gene end was trimmed by 7 bases and the J gene end by 2 bases; junction bases not matched to a gene: 6. The CDR3 has 14 residues. The germline gives CDR1 SNHLY, CDR2 FYNNEI. The CDR3 sequence: CASTPGLSTDTQYF. Here the CDR3 DNA reads TGTGCCAGCACCCCGGGACTATCCACAGATACGCAGTATTTT.

This clone was recorded once. This chain links TRBV30 with TRBJ1-6; D perhaps matches TRBD1 (6 bases). The ends were cut back, 0 bases at V and 0 bases at J, with 6 bases in the middle. The CDR3 length is 15 residues. CDR1 is GTSNPN, CDR2 SVGIG, per germline (reference sequence). CDR3 region: CAWSVGGSYNSPLHF. In DNA form, the CDR3 reads TGTGCCTGGAGTGTAGGGGGCTCCTATAATTCACCCCTCCACTTT.

There are a few counts of this clone. This chain connects TRBV24-1 to TRBJ1-1; tentatively, D is TRBD1 (5 bases). This CDR3 contains 14 residues. Germline CDR1 KGHDR, CDR2 SFDVKD. With 7 bases removed from V and 1 base from J, the gap between germline ends came to 12 bases. CDR3 DNA: TGTGCCACCAGCCTGGGACCGACGAACACTGAAGCTTTCTTT. Translating it yields CATSLGPTNTEAFF.

The J gene is TRBJ2-5, the V gene TRBV27; D possibly corresponds to TRBD2 (5 bases). CDR1 is MNHEY, CDR2 SMNVEV, per germline (reference sequence). V lost 8 bases to trimming and J lost 5 bases, with 18 bases between them. CDR3 length equals 14 residues. CDR3 sequence: CASGRGLLGETQYF. CDR3 sequence (DNA): TGTGCCAGCGGCCGGGGTCTTCTTGGGGAGACCCAGTACTTC.

J is TRBJ1-1 and V is TRBV7-2; D not resolved. V was shortened by 5 bases and J by 6 bases, with 13 bases between the two germline ends. Germline lookup yields CDR1 SGHTA and CDR2 FQGNSA. The CDR3 is 13 residues long. CDR3 loop: CASSPVWVPEAFF. CDR3 bases: TGTGCCAGCAGCCCCGTCTGGGTCCCTGAAGCTTTCTTT.

The rearrangement joins TRBV19 to TRBJ2-1, with 10 bases fitting TRBD1. Germline V gives CDR1 LNHDA, CDR2 SQIVND (reference sequence). With 5 bases clipped from V and 4 bases from J, the junction kept 5 bases outside the gene matches. The CDR3 consists of 15 residues. Here the CDR3 DNA reads TGTGCCAGTAGTCCGACAGGGGGCCTTTACAATGAGCAGTTCTTC. It specifies CASSPTGGLYNEQFF.

This rearrangement joins TRBV7-6 to TRBJ1-1, with 10 bases identical to TRBD1. The CDR3 is 15 amino acids. Germline-derived CDR1 and CDR2 are SGHVS and FNYEAQ. V trimming: 5 bases; J trimming: 8 bases; junction bases outside the gene matches: 11. The CDR3 DNA sequence: TGTGCCAGCAGCCCCACCGGGACAGGGGTTTCCGAAGCTTTCTTT. Residues: CASSPTGTGVSEAFF. Together with reference TRBV7-6 and TRBJ1-1, the CDR3 gives the full variable domain: GAGVSQSPRYKVTKRGQDVALRCDPISGHVSLYWYRQALGQGPEFLTYFNYEAQQDKSGLPNDRFSAERPEGSISTLTIQRTEQRDSAMYRCASSPTGTGVSEAFFGQGTRLTVV.

The genes are TRBV5-4 and TRBJ1-2, with 8 bases fitting TRBD1. Germline-derived CDR1 and CDR2 are SGHNT and YYREEE (reference sequence). The CDR3 totals 16 residues. The junction had 6 bases not matched to a gene; V was cut back by 2 bases and J by 0 bases. CDR3 amino acids: CASSLRSGGSNYGYTF. CDR3 sequence (DNA): TGTGCCAGCAGCTTAAGATCAGGGGGCTCTAACTATGGCTACACCTTC.

The count of this clone is one. The V gene is TRBV27, the J gene TRBJ2-3, with TRBD2 matching over 12 bases. The CDR3 spans 15 residues. The V gene's germline CDR1 is MNHEY and CDR2 SMNVEV (reference sequence). Trimming removed 5 bases from V and 5 bases from J; junction bases left unmatched: 5. The CDR3, as DNA: TGTGCCAGCAGTAGGACTAGCGGGGCACTAGATACGCAGTATTTT. Translating gives CASSRTSGALDTQYF.

V gene TRBV29-1 combines with J gene TRBJ2-5; 7 positions agree with TRBD2. CDR1 is SQVTM and CDR2 is ANQGSEA in the germline V gene. The CDR3 length is 12 residues. With V trimmed by 7 bases and J by 2 bases, 4 bases remained unmatched. The CDR3 spells CSGTSAQETQYF. CDR3 coding DNA: TGCAGCGGAACTAGCGCGCAAGAGACCCAGTACTTC.

The V and J genes are TRBV28 and TRBJ2-7, with no clear D. CDR1 is MDHEN, CDR2 SYDVKM, per germline. The CDR3 spans 14 residues. Deletions cut 4 bases from V and 1 base from J, with 11 bases between. The CDR3 loop is CASSSLDRSYEQYF. The CDR3 nucleotides read TGTGCCAGCAGTTCTCTTGACCGGTCCTACGAGCAGTACTTC. The full variable domain, in which reference TRBV28 and TRBJ2-7 provide the parts outside the CDR3, is DVKVTQSSRYLVKRTGEKVFLECVQDMDHENMFWYRQDPGLGLRLIYFSYDVKMKEKGDIPEGYSVSREKKERFSLILESASTNQTSMYLCASSSLDRSYEQYFGPGTRLTVT.

The J gene is TRBJ2-1, the V gene TRBV30; 7 bases agree with TRBD1. The CDR3 runs to 15 residues. In germline, CDR1 is GTSNPN, CDR2 SVGIG (reference sequence). V trimming: 3 bases; J trimming: 3 bases; junction bases outside the gene matches: 8. The CDR3 DNA reads TGTGCCTGGAGAAAACCGGGACAGAACTACAATGAGCAGTTCTTC. Translation gives CAWRKPGQNYNEQFF.

V is TRBV18 and J is TRBJ1-5; possible D gene TRBD1, 5 bases. CDR1 and CDR2 (germline): KGHSH, LQKENI. The germline V and J ends were trimmed by 2 bases and 5 bases, with 10 bases remaining between them. The CDR3 extends over 14 amino acids. As DNA, the CDR3 is TGTGCCAGCTCACCATCGACAGATTATCAGCCCCAGCATTTT. It specifies CASSPSTDYQPQHF.